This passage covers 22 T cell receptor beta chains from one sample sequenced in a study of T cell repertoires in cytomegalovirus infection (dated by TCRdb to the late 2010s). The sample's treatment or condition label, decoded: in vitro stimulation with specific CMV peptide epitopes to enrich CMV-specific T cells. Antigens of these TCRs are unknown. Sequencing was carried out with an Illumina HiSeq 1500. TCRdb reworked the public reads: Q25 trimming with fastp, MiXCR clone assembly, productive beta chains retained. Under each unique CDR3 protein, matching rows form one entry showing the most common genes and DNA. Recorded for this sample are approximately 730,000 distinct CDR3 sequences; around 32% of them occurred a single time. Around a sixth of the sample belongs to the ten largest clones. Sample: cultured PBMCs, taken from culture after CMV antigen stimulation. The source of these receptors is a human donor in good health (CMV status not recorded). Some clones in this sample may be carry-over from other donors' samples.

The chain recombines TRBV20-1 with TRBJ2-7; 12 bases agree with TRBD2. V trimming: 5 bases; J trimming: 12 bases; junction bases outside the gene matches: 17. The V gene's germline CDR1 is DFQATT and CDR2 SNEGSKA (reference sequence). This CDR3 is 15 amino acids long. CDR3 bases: TGCAGTGCTGTGACTAGCGGGGGAGTAGGCCGCGCGGCGTACTTC. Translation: CSAVTSGGVGRAAYF.

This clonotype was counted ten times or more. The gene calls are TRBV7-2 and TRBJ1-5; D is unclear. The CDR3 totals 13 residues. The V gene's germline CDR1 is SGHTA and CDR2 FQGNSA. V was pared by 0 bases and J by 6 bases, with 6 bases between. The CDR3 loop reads CASSLAPGQPQHF. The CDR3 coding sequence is TGTGCCAGCAGCTTAGCGCCTGGTCAGCCCCAGCATTTT.

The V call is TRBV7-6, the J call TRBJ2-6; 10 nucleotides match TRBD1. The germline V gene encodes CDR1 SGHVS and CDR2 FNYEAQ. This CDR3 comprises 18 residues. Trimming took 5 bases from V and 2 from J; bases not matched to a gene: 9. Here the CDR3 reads CASSRTGTGAPGANVLTF. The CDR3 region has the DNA TGTGCCAGCAGCCGAACCGGGACAGGGGCTCCTGGGGCCAACGTCCTGACTTTC. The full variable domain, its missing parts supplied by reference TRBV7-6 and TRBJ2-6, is GAGVSQSPRYKVTKRGQDVALRCDPISGHVSLYWYRQALGQGPEFLTYFNYEAQQDKSGLPNDRFSAERPEGSISTLTIQRTEQRDSAMYRCASSRTGTGAPGANVLTFGAGSRLTVL.

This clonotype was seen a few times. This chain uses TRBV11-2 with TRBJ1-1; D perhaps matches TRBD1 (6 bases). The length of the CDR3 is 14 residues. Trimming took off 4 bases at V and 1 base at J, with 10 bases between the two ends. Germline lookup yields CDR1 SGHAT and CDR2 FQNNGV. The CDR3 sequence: CASSWSRGNTEAFF. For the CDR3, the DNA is TGTGCCAGCAGCTGGTCCAGGGGGAACACTGAAGCTTTCTTT.

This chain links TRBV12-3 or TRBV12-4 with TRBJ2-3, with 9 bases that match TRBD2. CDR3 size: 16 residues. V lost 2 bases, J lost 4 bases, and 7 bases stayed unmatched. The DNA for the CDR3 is TGTGCCAGCAGTTTATCGGGCGGGAGGGTAGCAGATACGCAGTATTTT. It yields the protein CASSLSGGRVADTQYF.

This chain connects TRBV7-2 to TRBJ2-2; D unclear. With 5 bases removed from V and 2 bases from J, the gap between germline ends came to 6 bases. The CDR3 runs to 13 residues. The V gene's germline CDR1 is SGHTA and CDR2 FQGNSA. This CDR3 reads CASSIINTGELFF. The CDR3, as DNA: TGTGCCAGCAGCATCATTAACACCGGGGAGCTGTTTTTT.

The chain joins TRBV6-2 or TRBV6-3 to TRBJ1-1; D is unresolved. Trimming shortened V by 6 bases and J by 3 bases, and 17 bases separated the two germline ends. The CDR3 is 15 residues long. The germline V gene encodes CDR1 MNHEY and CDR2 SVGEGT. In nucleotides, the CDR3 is TGTGCCAGCAGGCCTAGTTCATGGGAGGACACTGAAGCTTTCTTT. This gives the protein CASRPSSWEDTEAFF.

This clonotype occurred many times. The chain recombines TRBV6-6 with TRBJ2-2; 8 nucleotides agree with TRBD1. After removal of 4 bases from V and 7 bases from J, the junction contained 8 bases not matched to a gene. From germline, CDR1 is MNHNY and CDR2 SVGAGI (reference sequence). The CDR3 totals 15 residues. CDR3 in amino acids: CASSSGQGDNGELFF. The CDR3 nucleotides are TGTGCCAGCAGTTCAGGACAGGGCGATAACGGGGAGCTGTTTTTT.

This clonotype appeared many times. The CDR3 region has the DNA TGTGCCAGCAGCCTAGGCGCGGGAGGCTACGAGCAGTACTTC. As protein: CASSLGAGGYEQYF. The chain is built from TRBV7-6 and TRBJ2-7, with TRBD2 matching over 8 bases. The CDR3 has 14 residues. The J segment lost 3 bases and the V segment lost 5 bases, leaving 6 bases of the junction unmatched. Germline-derived CDR1 and CDR2 are SGHVS and FNYEAQ.

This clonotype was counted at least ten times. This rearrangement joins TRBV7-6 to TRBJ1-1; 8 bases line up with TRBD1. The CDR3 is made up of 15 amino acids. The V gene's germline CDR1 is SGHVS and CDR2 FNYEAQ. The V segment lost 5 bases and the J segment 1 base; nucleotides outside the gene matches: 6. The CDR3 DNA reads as TGTGCCAGCAGCGAGTACGGGACAGGGAACACTGAAGCTTTCTTT. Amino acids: CASSEYGTGNTEAFF.

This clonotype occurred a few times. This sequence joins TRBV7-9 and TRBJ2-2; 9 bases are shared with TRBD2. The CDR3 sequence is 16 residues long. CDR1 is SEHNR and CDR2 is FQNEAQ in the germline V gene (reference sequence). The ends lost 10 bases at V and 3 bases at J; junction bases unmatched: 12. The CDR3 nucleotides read TGTGCCACCGTAGAGGCGGGAGGGACCCACACCGGGGAGCTGTTTTTT. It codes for CATVEAGGTHTGELFF.

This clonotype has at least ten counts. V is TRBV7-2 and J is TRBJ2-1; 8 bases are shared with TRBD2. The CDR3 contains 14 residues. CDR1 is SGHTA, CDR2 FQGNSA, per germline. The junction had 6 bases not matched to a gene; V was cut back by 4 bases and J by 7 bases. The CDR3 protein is CASSSQAGENEQFF. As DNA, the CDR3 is TGTGCCAGCAGCTCACAAGCGGGAGAAAATGAGCAGTTCTTC.

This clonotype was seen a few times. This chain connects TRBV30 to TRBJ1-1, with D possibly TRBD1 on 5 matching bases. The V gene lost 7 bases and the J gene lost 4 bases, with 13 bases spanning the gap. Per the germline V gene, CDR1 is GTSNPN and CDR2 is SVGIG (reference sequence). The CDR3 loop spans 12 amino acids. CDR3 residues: CASAGKGTEAFF. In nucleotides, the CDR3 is TGTGCCTCGGCAGGGAAAGGCACTGAAGCTTTCTTT.

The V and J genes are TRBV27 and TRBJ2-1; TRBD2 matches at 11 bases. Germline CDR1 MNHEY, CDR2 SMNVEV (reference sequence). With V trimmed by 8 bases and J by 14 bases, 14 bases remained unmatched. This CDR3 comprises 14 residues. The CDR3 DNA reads TGTGCCAGCGGGGGGAAAGGACTAGCGGGCTGGGAGTTCTTC. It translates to CASGGKGLAGWEFF.

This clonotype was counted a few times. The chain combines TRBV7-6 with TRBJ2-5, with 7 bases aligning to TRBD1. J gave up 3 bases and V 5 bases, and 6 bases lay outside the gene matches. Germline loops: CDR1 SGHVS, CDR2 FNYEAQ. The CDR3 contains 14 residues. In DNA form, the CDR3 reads TGTGCCAGCAGCCGTCAACAGGGGAAAGAGACCCAGTACTTC. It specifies CASSRQQGKETQYF. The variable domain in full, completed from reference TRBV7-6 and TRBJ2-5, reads GAGVSQSPRYKVTKRGQDVALRCDPISGHVSLYWYRQALGQGPEFLTYFNYEAQQDKSGLPNDRFSAERPEGSISTLTIQRTEQRDSAMYRCASSRQQGKETQYFGPGTRLLVL.

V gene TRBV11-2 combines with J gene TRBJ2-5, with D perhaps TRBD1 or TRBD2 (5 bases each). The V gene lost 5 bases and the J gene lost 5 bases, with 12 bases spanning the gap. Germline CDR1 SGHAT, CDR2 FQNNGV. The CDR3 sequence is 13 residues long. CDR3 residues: CASSLPGAETQYF. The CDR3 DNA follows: TGTGCCAGCAGCCTCCCCGGGGCGGAGACCCAGTACTTC.

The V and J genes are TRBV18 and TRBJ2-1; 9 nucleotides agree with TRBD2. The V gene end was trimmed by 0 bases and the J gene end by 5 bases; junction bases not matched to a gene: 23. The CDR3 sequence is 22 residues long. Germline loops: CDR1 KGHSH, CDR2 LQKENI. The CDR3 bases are TGTGCCAGCTCACCACCGCGGGGGGAGACTAGCGGTCCGGCCCGGATTAACAATGAGCAGTTCTTC. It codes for CASSPPRGETSGPARINNEQFF.

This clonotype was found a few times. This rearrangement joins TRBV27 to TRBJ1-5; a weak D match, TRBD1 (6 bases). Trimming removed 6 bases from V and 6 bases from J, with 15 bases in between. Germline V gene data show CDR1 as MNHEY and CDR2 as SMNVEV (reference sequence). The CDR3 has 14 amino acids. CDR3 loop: CASSEWAGAQPQHF. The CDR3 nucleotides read TGTGCCAGCAGCGAGTGGGCAGGGGCTCAGCCCCAGCATTTT.

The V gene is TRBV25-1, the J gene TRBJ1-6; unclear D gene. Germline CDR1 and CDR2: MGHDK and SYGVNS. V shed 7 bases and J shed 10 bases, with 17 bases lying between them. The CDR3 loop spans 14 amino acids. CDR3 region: CASKENSIISPLHF. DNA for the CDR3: TGTGCCAGCAAGGAAAACAGTATTATATCACCCCTCCACTTT.

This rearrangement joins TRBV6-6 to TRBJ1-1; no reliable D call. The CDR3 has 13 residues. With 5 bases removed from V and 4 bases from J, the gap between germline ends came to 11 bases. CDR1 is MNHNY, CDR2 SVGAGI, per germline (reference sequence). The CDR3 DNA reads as TGTGCCAGCAGTCCCGACCCGGGCACTGAAGCTTTCTTT. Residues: CASSPDPGTEAFF.

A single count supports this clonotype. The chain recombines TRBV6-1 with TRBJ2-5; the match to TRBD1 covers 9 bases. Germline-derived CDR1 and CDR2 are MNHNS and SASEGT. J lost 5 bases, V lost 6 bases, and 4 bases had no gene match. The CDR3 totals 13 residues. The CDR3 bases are TGTGCCAGCAGACAGGGGGCCTTGGAGACCCAGTACTTC. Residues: CASRQGALETQYF.

CDR3 coding DNA: TGTGCCAGCAGTTACGTTAAGAGCACTGAAGCTTTCTTT. It translates to CASSYVKSTEAFF. The chain has TRBV6-5 and TRBJ1-1; D is uncertain. From germline, CDR1 is MNHEY and CDR2 SVGAGI. V lost 2 bases to trimming and J lost 4 bases, with 8 bases between them. The CDR3 consists of 13 residues.